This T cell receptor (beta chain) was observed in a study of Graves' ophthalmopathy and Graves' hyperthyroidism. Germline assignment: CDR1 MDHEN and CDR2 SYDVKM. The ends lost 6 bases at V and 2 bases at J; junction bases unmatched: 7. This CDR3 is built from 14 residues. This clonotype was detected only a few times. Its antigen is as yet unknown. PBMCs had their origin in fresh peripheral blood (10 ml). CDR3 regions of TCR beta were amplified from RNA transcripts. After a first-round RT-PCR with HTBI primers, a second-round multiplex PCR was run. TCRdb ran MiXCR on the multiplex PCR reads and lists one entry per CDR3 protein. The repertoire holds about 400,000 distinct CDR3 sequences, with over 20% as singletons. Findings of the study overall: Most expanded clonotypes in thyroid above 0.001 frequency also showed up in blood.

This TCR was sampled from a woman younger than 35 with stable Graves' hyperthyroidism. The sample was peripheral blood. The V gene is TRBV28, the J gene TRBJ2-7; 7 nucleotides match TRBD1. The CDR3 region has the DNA TGTGCCAGCAGAACACGGGACAGTCCCTACGAGCAGTACTTC. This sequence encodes CASRTRDSPYEQYF.